This T cell receptor beta chain came from a study of PD-1 blockade in classical Hodgkin lymphoma (dated by TCRdb to the early 2020s). The study in broad terms: Nivolumab dosing was 3 mg/kg intravenously every 2 weeks, continuing until either disease progression or unacceptable toxicity. The study used CyTOF and TCR beta sequencing to define a peripheral blood immune signature of response to PD-1 blockade in classical Hodgkin lymphoma.

The paper's findings and limits, for the study overall: Baseline TCR diversity was reported to be lower in newly diagnosed patients than in healthy donors, and even lower in relapsed/refractory patients. Lower diversity was seen in patients whose nivolumab began less than 1 year after ASCT, and these patients were left out of later analyses so that immune reconstitution would not confound the results. Only a single clinical trial cohort was studied, and what caused the repertoire differences, possibly disease activity or prior therapy, remained undefined. CD4+ but not CD8+ TCR diversity rose significantly by C4D1 (p=0.0027 vs p=0.16), most apparent in complete responders (p=0.02). Trial patients with a complete response had baseline diversity similar to that of newly diagnosed patients, while partial responders and progressors had significantly lower diversity.

As concerns this clone: Its antigen is not yet known. Per-base quality was not reported, and no clone a single base away is much larger than it.

The intended sense of this specimen's time point label: cycle 2 day 1 (C2D1) of nivolumab. Every trial patient had relapsed after autologous stem cell transplantation, and cohorts A, B and C differed in prior brentuximab vedotin exposure. A total of roughly 57 patients with relapsed/refractory classical Hodgkin lymphoma made up the trial cohort, and each patient's best overall response was complete response, partial response or progressive disease. Trial patients were treated with single-agent nivolumab in the multi-cohort phase II CheckMate 205 trial. An independent review committee assessed best overall response by applying the 2007 International Working Group response criteria. Trial PBMCs were obtained immediately prior to nivolumab initiation (C1D1) and on therapy at cycle 2 day 1 and cycle 4 day 1. After peripheral blood was drawn into 8 mL Vacutainer Cell Preparation Tubes, PBMCs were isolated by centrifugation and then cryopreserved.

Genomic DNA was isolated using the Qiagen DNeasy kit from unsorted PBMCs as well as from negatively selected CD4+ and CD8+ fractions. Amplification of TCR beta CDR3 regions was done by immunoSEQ multiplex PCR with primers that anneal to V and J segments. A synthetic immune receptor repertoire was used to minimize amplification bias, and any remaining bias was removed computationally after sequencing. The source study handled its data this way. Custom Python scripts were used to quantify repertoire diversity as the Shannon entropy index. Unsorted, CD4+ and CD8+ repertoires were analyzed separately, except for combined analyses in which CD4+ and CD8+ sequences were merged in silico. Clonal expansion was defined as a frequency increase of at least 2-fold after treatment compared with C1D1, and clones undetected at baseline were assigned a pseudocount of 0.5. Clones with 0 or 1 copy at C1D1 were defined as singleton clones, while clones with 2 or more copies were defined as non-singleton clones. Clones expanded in unsorted samples were annotated as CD4+, CD8+ or unknown by matching protein sequences in sorted samples from the same patient. Wilcoxon tests on paired samples were used to test changes in diversity from C1D1 to C4D1. In its TCRdb copy, this immuneACCESS table keeps in-frame sequences only and misses some clones. Where compared with another copy, unresolved V genes explain less than half of these, and the others have no known cause. That table gives V, J and clone size, and the DNA gave D and trimming. Counted in this sample were roughly 70,000 clones; 71% of them appeared once. Less than 9.5% of the sample is held by the ten biggest clonotypes.

This sequence originates from a human donor with classical Hodgkin lymphoma. Sequences were derived from peripheral blood mononuclear cells (PBMCs), sampled before the second cycle of nivolumab.

The CDR3 here reads CASSASGGGTEAFF. The bases are TGCGCCAGCAGTGCCTCAGGGGGAGGCACTGAAGCTTTCTTT. The chain links TRBV10-2 with TRBJ1-1; TRBD1 lines up with 7 middle nucleotides. Counted from cysteine to phenylalanine, this CDR3 has 14 amino acids. Of the read, only the CDR3 DNA is kept; its 42 bases are in frame from base 1. In the germline V gene, CDR1 corresponds to WSHSY and CDR2 to SAAADI. The V end gives up 4 bases and the J end 4 bases, leaving 6 bases in the junction not matched to a gene.